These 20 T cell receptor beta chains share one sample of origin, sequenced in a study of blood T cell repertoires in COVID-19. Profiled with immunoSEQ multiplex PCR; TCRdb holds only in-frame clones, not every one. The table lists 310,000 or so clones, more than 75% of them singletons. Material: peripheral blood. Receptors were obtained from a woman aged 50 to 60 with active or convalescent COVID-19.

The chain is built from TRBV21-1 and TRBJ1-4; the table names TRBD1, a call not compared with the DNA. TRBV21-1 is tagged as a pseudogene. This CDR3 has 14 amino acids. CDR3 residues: CASSSGVGQEKLFF. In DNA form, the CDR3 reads TGTGCCAGCAGTTCAGGGGTGGGGCAGGAAAAACTGTTTTTT.

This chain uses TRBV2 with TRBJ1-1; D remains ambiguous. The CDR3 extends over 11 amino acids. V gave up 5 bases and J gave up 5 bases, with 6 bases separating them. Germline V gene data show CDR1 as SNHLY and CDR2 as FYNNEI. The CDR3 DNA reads TGTGCCAGCAGTACATTGACTGAAGCTTTCTTT. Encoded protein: CASSTLTEAFF.

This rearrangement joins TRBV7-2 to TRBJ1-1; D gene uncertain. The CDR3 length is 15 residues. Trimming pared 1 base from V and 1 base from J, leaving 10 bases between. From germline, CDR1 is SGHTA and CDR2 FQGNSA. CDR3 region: CASSLGFYGNTEAFF. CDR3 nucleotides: TGTGCCAGCAGCTTAGGGTTTTACGGGAACACTGAAGCTTTCTTT.

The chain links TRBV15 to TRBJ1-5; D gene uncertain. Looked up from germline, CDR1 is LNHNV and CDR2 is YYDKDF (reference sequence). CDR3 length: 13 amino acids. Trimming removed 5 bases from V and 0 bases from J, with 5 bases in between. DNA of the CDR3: TGTGCCACCAGCGAGTATAGCAATCAGCCCCAGCATTTT. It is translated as CATSEYSNQPQHF.

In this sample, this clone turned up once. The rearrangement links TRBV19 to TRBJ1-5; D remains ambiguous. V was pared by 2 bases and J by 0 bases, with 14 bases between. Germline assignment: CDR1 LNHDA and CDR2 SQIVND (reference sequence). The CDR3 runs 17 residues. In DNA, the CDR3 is TGTGCCAGTAGTATAAGGTCCGGGTTGGGTAGCAATCAGCCCCAGCATTTT. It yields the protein CASSIRSGLGSNQPQHF.

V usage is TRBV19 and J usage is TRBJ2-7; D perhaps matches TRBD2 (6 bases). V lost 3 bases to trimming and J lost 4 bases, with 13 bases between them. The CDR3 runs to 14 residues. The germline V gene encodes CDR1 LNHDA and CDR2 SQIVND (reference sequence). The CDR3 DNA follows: TGTGCCAGTAGTATCGGGACTTTCGGGTACGAGCAGTACTTC. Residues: CASSIGTFGYEQYF. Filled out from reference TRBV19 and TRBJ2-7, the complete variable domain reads DGGITQSPKYLFRKEGQNVTLSCEQNLNHDAMYWYRQDPGQGLRLIYYSQIVNDFQKGDIAEGYSVSREKKESFPLTVTSAQKNPTAFYLCASSIGTFGYEQYFGPGTRLTVT.

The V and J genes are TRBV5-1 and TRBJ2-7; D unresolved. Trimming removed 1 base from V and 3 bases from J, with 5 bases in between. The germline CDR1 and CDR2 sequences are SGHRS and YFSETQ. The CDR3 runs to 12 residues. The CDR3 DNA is TGCGCCAGCAGCTTGAACAGCTACGAGCAGTACTTC. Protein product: CASSLNSYEQYF.

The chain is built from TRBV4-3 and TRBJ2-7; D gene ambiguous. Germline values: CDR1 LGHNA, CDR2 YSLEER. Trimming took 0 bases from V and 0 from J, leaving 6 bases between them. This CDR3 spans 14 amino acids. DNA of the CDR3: TGCGCCAGCAGCCAAGATGCCGGCTCCTACGAGCAGTACTTC. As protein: CASSQDAGSYEQYF.

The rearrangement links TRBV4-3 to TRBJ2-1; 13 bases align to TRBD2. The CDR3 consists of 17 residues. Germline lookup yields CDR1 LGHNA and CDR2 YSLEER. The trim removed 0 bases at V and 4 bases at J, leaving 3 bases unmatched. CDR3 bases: TGCGCCAGCAGCCAAGATAGGACTAGCGGGGGATACAATGAGCAGTTCTTC. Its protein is CASSQDRTSGGYNEQFF.

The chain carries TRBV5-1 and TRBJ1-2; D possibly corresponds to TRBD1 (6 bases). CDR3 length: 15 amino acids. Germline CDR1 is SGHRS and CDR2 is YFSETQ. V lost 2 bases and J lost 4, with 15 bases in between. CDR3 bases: TGCGCCAGCAGCTTAGCGCAGGGGACTAGCTATGGCTACACCTTC. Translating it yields CASSLAQGTSYGYTF.

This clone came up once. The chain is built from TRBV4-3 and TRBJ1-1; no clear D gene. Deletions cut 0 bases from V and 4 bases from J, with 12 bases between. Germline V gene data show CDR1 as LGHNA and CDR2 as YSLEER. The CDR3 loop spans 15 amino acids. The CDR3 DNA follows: TGCGCCAGCAGCCAAGATTTTAACGGTGCCACTGAAGCTTTCTTT. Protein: CASSQDFNGATEAFF.

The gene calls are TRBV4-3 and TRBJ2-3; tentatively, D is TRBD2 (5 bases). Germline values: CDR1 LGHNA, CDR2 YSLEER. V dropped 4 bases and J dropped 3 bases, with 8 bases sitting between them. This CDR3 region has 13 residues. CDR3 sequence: CASSLGLTDTQYF. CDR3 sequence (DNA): TGCGCCAGCAGCCTCGGACTGACAGATACGCAGTATTTT.

The CDR3: CASSIDPAGEYTDTQYF. The DNA for the CDR3 is TGTGCCAGTAGTATAGATCCAGCGGGGGAATACACAGATACGCAGTATTTT. This rearrangement joins TRBV19 to TRBJ2-3; 8 bases line up with TRBD2. Germline assignment: CDR1 LNHDA and CDR2 SQIVND (reference sequence). V shed 0 bases, J shed 2 bases, and the junction held 7 bases outside the gene matches. The CDR3 extends over 17 amino acids.

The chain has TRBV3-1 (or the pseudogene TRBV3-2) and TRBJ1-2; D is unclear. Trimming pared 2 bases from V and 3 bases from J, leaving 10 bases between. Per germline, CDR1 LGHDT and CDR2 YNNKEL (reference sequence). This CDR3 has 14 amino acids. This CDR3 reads CASSQSGSYYGYTF. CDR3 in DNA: TGTGCCAGCAGCCAATCAGGCAGCTACTATGGCTACACCTTC.

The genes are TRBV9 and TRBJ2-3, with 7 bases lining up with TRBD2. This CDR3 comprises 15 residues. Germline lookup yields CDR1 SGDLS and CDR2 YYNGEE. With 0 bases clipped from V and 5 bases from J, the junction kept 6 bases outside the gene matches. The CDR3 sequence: CASSVDGSGGDTQYF. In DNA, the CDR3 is TGTGCCAGCAGCGTAGACGGTTCGGGAGGAGATACGCAGTATTTT.

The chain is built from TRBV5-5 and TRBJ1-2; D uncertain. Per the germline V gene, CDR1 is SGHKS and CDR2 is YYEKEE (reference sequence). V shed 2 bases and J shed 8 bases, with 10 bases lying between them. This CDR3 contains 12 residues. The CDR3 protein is CASSFDSVGYTF. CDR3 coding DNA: TGTGCCAGCAGCTTTGACTCTGTAGGCTACACCTTC.

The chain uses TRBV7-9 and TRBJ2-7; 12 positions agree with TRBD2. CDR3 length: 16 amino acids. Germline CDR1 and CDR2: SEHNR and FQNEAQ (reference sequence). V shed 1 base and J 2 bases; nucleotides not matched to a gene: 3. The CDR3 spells CASSLGLAGEAYEQYF. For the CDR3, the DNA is TGTGCCAGCAGCTTAGGACTAGCGGGAGAAGCCTACGAGCAGTACTTC. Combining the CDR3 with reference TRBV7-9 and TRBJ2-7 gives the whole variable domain DTGVSQNPRHKITKRGQNVTFRCDPISEHNRLYWYRQTLGQGPEFLTYFQNEAQLEKSRLLSDRFSAERPKGSFSTLEIQRTEQGDSAMYLCASSLGLAGEAYEQYFGPGTRLTVT.

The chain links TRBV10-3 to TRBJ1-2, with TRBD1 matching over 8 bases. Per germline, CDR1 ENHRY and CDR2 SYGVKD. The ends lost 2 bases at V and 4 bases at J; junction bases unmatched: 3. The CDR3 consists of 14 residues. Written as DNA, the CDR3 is TGTGCCATCAGTGAGGGACAGGGCGTCTATGGCTACACCTTC. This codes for CAISEGQGVYGYTF.

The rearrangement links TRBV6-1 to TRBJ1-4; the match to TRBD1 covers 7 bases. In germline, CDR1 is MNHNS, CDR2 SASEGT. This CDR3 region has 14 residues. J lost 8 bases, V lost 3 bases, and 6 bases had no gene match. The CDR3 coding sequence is TGTGCCAGCAGTGAGCCAGGGGGAGAAGAAAAACTGTTTTTT. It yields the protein CASSEPGGEEKLFF.

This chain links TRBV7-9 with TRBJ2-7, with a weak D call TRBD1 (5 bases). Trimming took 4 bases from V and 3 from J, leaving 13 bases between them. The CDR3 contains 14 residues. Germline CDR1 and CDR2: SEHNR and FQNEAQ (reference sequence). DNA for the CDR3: TGTGCCAGCAGCTACCGACAGACGGACTACGAGCAGTACTTC. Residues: CASSYRQTDYEQYF.